The entry below gives a single T cell receptor (beta chain) sequence along with its context. Germline V gene lookup returns CDR1 KGHSH and CDR2 LQKENI. With 1 base removed from V and 5 bases from J, the gap between germline ends came to 6 bases. The CDR3 sequence is 13 residues long. This sample is drawn from a study of control samples from healthy donors and cancer patients. Libraries were prepared by immunoSEQ multiplex PCR; TCRdb keeps only in-frame clonotypes and omits some of them. The sample has under 200,000 clones; 91% are singletons. This rearrangement joins TRBV18 to TRBJ2-1; maybe TRBD1 (5 bases). Sequencing was carried out using blood. The sequence was collected from a woman aged 25-40 years in good health. This chain's CDR3 is CASSPQGHNEQFF. CDR3 nucleotides: TGTGCCAGCTCACCACAGGGGCACAATGAGCAGTTCTTC.